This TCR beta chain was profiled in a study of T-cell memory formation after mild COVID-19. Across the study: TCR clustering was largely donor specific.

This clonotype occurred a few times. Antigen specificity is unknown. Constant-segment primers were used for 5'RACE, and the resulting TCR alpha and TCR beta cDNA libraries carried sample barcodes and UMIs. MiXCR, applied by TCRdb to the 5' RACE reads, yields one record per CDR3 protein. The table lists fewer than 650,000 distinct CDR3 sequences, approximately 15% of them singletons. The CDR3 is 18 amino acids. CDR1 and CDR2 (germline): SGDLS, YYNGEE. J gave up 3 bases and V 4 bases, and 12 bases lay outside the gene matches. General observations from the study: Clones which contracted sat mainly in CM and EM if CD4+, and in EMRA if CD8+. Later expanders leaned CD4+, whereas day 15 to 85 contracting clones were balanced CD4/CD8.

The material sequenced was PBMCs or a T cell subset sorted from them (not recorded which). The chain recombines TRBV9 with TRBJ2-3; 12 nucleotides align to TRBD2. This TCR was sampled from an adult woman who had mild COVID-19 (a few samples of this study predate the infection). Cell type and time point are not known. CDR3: CASSPRGTSGRKTDTQYF. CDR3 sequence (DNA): TGTGCCAGCAGCCCGAGGGGGACTAGCGGGCGGAAGACAGATACGCAGTATTTT.